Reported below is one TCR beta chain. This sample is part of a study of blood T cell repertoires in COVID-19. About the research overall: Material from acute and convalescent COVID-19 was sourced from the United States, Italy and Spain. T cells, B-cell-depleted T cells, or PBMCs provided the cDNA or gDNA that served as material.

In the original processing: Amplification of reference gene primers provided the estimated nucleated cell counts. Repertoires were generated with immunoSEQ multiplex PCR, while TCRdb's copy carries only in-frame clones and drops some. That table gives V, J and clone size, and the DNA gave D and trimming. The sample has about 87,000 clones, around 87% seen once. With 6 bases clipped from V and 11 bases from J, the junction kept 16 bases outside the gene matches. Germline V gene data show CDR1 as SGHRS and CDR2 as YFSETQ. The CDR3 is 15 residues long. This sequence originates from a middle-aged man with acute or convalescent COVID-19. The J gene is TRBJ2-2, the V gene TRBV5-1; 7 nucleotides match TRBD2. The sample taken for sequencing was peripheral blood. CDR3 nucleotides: TGCGCCAGCACCCGGGACTACGAGTTGGTCGGAGAGCTGTTTTTT. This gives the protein CASTRDYELVGELFF.